This T cell receptor beta chain is drawn from a study of identical twins. Template switching created a universal primer site, and the cDNA included unique molecular identifiers. One entry per CDR3 protein results from TCRdb running MiXCR on the 5' RACE reads. The sample comprises about 810,000 distinct CDR3 sequences, about 12% of which are singletons, and under 2% rests with the top ten. Details on this clonotype: As yet, its antigen is unknown.

Overall study results and limits: Cord blood's abundant beta clonotypes had fewer insertions, unlike memory repertoires. Invariant T cells like MAIT and iNKT could partly confound the zero-insertion analyses.

Unmatched junction bases numbered 5, after V lost 2 bases and J lost 8 bases. Germline values: CDR1 ENHRY, CDR2 SYGVKD. The length of the CDR3 is 15 residues. All donors comprised healthy Caucasians. Another study also made use of these data, one on yellow fever vaccine responses in identical twins.

Sequences were obtained from PBMCs. This TCR was recovered from a woman aged 18-29 years in good health. The chain recombines TRBV10-3 with TRBJ2-3, with 12 bases fitting TRBD2. The CDR3 loop reads CAISERTSGGLTQYF. In nucleotides, the CDR3 is TGTGCCATCAGTGAGAGAACTAGCGGGGGGCTTACGCAGTATTTT.